A selection of T cell receptor beta chains follows, all from one sample in a study of blood T cell repertoires in COVID-19. Data came from immunoSEQ multiplex PCR; TCRdb stores just in-frame clones and leaves some out. The sample carries some 120,000 clones, about 88% recorded once. The sequenced sample consisted of peripheral blood. These receptors were collected from a man aged 35 to 55 with acute or convalescent COVID-19. The CDR3 runs from the conserved cysteine through the conserved F or W. A D gene is named only where the DNA matches it firmly. Not every row has a clone size; where given, it reads once, few, many or a size class.

J: TRBJ1-4; size: NA; V: TRBV18; D: NA; DNA: TGTGCCAGCTCACCCGTCCCGGGAAGGGGGTCCGAAGAAAAACTGTTTTTT; CDR3: CASSPVPGRGSEEKLFF
J: TRBJ1-2; size: once; V: TRBV5-5; D: NA; DNA: TGTGCCAGCAGCTTCAGTGCGGACGGGGGATACGGCTACACCTTC; CDR3: CASSFSADGGYGYTF
J: TRBJ2-7; size: NA; V: TRBV7-6; D: NA; DNA: TGTGCCAGCAGCTTAGCGGGACATAGCTACGAGCAGTACTTC; CDR3: CASSLAGHSYEQYF
J: TRBJ2-1; size: NA; V: TRBV18; D: NA; DNA: TGTGCCAGCTCACCATGGACTAACTCCTACAATGAGCAGTTCTTC; CDR3: CASSPWTNSYNEQFF
J: TRBJ1-2; size: few; V: TRBV5-1; D: NA; DNA: TGCGCCAGCAGCTTGTCTTCAGTCTATGGCTACACCTTC; CDR3: CASSLSSVYGYTF
J: TRBJ1-5; size: NA; V: TRBV2; D: NA; DNA: TGTGCCAGCAGTGCGTCCGGGGGGGATCAGCCCCAGCATTTT; CDR3: CASSASGGDQPQHF
J: TRBJ2-7; size: NA; V: TRBV30; D: TRBD2; DNA: TGTGCCTGGAGTGTTAGGGGAATAGCGGGAGAGTACGAGCAGTACTTC; CDR3: CAWSVRGIAGEYEQYF
J: TRBJ2-5; size: NA; V: TRBV29-1; D: TRBD2; DNA: TGCAGCGTTGCCCAGACTAGCGGGGGGCCAGGGGGGACCCAGTACTTC; CDR3: CSVAQTSGGPGGTQYF
J: TRBJ2-1; size: NA; V: TRBV2; D: TRBD2; DNA: TGTGCCAGCCGCGTGTCTAGCGGATACAATGAGCAGTTCTTC; CDR3: CASRVSSGYNEQFF
J: TRBJ2-5; size: NA; V: TRBV29-1; D: NA; DNA: TGCAGCGTTGAATCGCAGGGCTACCAAGAGACCCAGTACTTC; CDR3: CSVESQGYQETQYF
J: TRBJ2-3; size: NA; V: TRBV5-6; D: TRBD2; DNA: TGTGCCAGCAGCTTGAACGGGGGGTATGCAGATACGCAGTATTTT; CDR3: CASSLNGGYADTQYF
J: TRBJ2-7; size: NA; V: TRBV19; D: TRBD1; DNA: TGTGCCAGTGCGACAGGGGGAGTTTACGAGCAGTACTTC; CDR3: CASATGGVYEQYF
J: TRBJ1-2; size: NA; V: TRBV4-3; D: TRBD1; DNA: TGCGCCAGCAGCAAGAGGGGGGCAGGGGGCGTTAGGGATGGCTACACCTTC; CDR3: CASSKRGAGGVRDGYTF
J: TRBJ2-5; size: NA; V: TRBV27; D: NA; DNA: TGTGCCAGCAGTTTGGTCGAGGACGGGGCCCAGTACTTC; CDR3: CASSLVEDGAQYF
J: TRBJ2-1; size: NA; V: TRBV7-9; D: NA; DNA: TGTGCCAGCAACTACTTGGGGGCGGGAGACTACAATGAGCAGTTCTTC; CDR3: CASNYLGAGDYNEQFF
J: TRBJ1-2; size: NA; V: TRBV5-5; D: TRBD1; DNA: TGTGCCAGCAGCTTCTTCGGACAGGGGGCAAGGGGCTACACCTTC; CDR3: CASSFFGQGARGYTF
J: TRBJ2-5; size: NA; V: TRBV5-6; D: TRBD1; DNA: TGTGCCAGCAGCTTGGACAGGGGGCTGGGGACCCAGTACTTC; CDR3: CASSLDRGLGTQYF
J: TRBJ2-5; size: NA; V: TRBV28; D: TRBD2; DNA: TGTGCCAGCAGTTTGAGACCAGCGGGACCGCAAGAGACCCAGTACTTC; CDR3: CASSLRPAGPQETQYF
J: TRBJ1-6; size: NA; V: TRBV2; D: NA; DNA: TGTGCCAGCAACAGGGACAAATATTCACCCCTCCACTTT; CDR3: CASNRDKYSPLHF
J: TRBJ2-7; size: NA; V: TRBV18; D: TRBD1; DNA: TGTGCCAGCTCACGGGACAGACACTACGAGCAGTACTTC; CDR3: CASSRDRHYEQYF
J: TRBJ1-2; size: NA; V: TRBV7-2; D: NA; DNA: TGTGCCAGCAGCTTAGACGCGGGAACCTATGGCTACACCTTC; CDR3: CASSLDAGTYGYTF
J: TRBJ2-5; size: NA; V: TRBV6-2/TRBV6-3; D: TRBD1; DNA: TGTGCCAGCAGTACACCGGGACAGGGCAGAGAGACCCAGTACTTC; CDR3: CASSTPGQGRETQYF
J: TRBJ1-6; size: few; V: TRBV25-1; D: NA; DNA: TGTGCCAGCAGTGATTGGACCCCAGGAGGTTCACCCCTCCACTTT; CDR3: CASSDWTPGGSPLHF
J: TRBJ1-5; size: few; V: TRBV5-1; D: TRBD1; DNA: TGCGCCAGCAGCCCCGGACAGGGAGATCAGCCCCAGCATTTT; CDR3: CASSPGQGDQPQHF
J: TRBJ1-4; size: NA; V: TRBV6-5; D: TRBD1; DNA: TGTGCCAGCAGTTACACAGGGGTAGCAGACGGAAAACTGTTTTTT; CDR3: CASSYTGVADGKLFF
J: TRBJ1-2; size: once; V: TRBV6-1; D: NA; DNA: TGTGCCAGCAGTGAAGACAGATCTAACTATGGCTACACCTTC; CDR3: CASSEDRSNYGYTF
J: TRBJ1-1; size: NA; V: TRBV18; D: NA; DNA: TGTGCCAGCTCACCAAATAGGAACACTGAAGCTTTCTTT; CDR3: CASSPNRNTEAFF
J: TRBJ1-6; size: NA; V: TRBV6-5; D: NA; DNA: TGTGCCAGCAGTTACTTAGGCCCGAGGGATTCACCCCTCCACTTT; CDR3: CASSYLGPRDSPLHF
J: TRBJ2-2; size: NA; V: TRBV7-3; D: NA; DNA: TGTGCCAGCACCTCCCAAGAGGCGGCAGGGCACACCGGGGAGCTGTTTTTT; CDR3: CASTSQEAAGHTGELFF
J: TRBJ2-1; size: few; V: TRBV7-9; D: TRBD1; DNA: TGTGCCAGCAGCTCCACAGGGGACGAGCAGTTCTTC; CDR3: CASSSTGDEQFF
J: TRBJ2-7; size: few; V: TRBV6-4; D: TRBD2; DNA: TGTGCCAGGGGACTAGCGAACTCCTACGAGCAGTACTTC; CDR3: CARGLANSYEQYF
J: TRBJ1-2; size: NA; V: TRBV4-1; D: TRBD1; DNA: TGCGCCAGCAGCTATACCGGGACAGGGGGCTGGGACTATGGCTACACCTTC; CDR3: CASSYTGTGGWDYGYTF
J: TRBJ2-1; size: NA; V: TRBV4-2; D: TRBD1; DNA: TGTGCCAGCAGCCAACCCCCCGGGACAGGGAATGAGCAGTTCTTC; CDR3: CASSQPPGTGNEQFF
J: TRBJ2-3; size: once; V: TRBV2; D: NA; DNA: TGTGCCAGCACTTACCGGACTGTCACAGATACGCAGTATTTT; CDR3: CASTYRTVTDTQYF
J: TRBJ2-2; size: NA; V: TRBV7-2; D: NA; DNA: TGTGCCAGCAGCCCGGGACACCTCCCAAGGGGGACCGGGGAGCTGTTTTTT; CDR3: CASSPGHLPRGTGELFF
J: TRBJ1-1; size: NA; V: TRBV28; D: NA; DNA: TGTGCCAGCAGGGGGACGAGGGGGTACACTGAAGCTTTCTTT; CDR3: CASRGTRGYTEAFF
J: TRBJ1-5; size: once; V: TRBV28; D: NA; DNA: TGTGCCAGCAGTTTTTACAGGGGCAATCAGCCCCAGCATTTT; CDR3: CASSFYRGNQPQHF
J: TRBJ2-7; size: NA; V: TRBV29-1; D: TRBD1; DNA: TGCAGCGTTGAGGGCGGACAGGGCTACGAGCAGTACTTC; CDR3: CSVEGGQGYEQYF
J: TRBJ2-2; size: NA; V: TRBV7-9; D: TRBD2; DNA: TGTGCCAGCAGCGGAAGGCTAGCGGGGGCCCTGCTCAACACCGGGGAGCTGTTTTTT; CDR3: CASSGRLAGALLNTGELFF
J: TRBJ2-7; size: NA; V: TRBV7-8; D: TRBD2; DNA: TGTGCCAGCAGCTTAGCCTATCTAGCGGAGATACCTACCTACGAGCAGTACTTC; CDR3: CASSLAYLAEIPTYEQYF
J: TRBJ1-2; size: NA; V: TRBV4-1; D: TRBD1; DNA: TGCGCCAGCAGCCAACTTTGGGGACAGGGGGCATCAGGTGGCTACACCTTC; CDR3: CASSQLWGQGASGGYTF